Described below is a single T cell receptor beta chain sequence and its context. Its antigen remains undetermined. The input lacks base qualities; no much larger clone sits a single base away. The receptor library was made with the immunoSEQ multiplex PCR assay. Roughly 10^5 TCR templates per sample were assayed on the deep sequencing platform. Genomic DNA extracted from sorted T cells was used for TCRbeta CDR3 sequencing. The source study handled its data this way. The R programming language was used for clonal analysis of TCRbeta CDR3 data. Alloreactive CD4+ and CD8+ clones were defined by comparing unstimulated samples with post-reaction CFSE-low samples. Regulatory or non-regulatory origin of alloreactive CD4+ clones was assigned by matching sequences to the sorted unstimulated Treg and non-Treg repertoires. TCRdb limited this immuneACCESS table to in-frame rearrangements with V and J called. A share of clones is missing; checked studies link under half to unresolved V genes, and the rest is unexplained. That table is the source of V, J and clone size, and D and trimming were worked out from the DNA. The sample contains over 100,000 clones, more than 85% of them found a single time. 0.62% of the sample is in the top ten clones.

This entry comes from a study of siplizumab effects on memory and regulatory T cells (dated by TCRdb to between 2018 and 2021). At the level of the whole study: The study examined how the anti-CD2 antibody siplizumab affects alloreactive T-cell subsets in allogeneic mixed lymphocyte reactions built from human PBMCs.

Paper-wide results and their limitations: The cumulative frequency of alloreactive sequences that could be traced back to unstimulated CD4+ memory T cells was significantly reduced by siplizumab. Whether proliferating Tregs from siplizumab cultures actually had suppressive function was not functionally confirmed. For roughly 80-96% of proliferating CD4+ or CD8+ clones, no naive or memory phenotype could be assigned. Among mappable alloreactive CD4+ clones, an average Treg-derived fraction of around 71% was observed with siplizumab, compared with roughly 28% in control reactions. Because sequences at frequencies below about 10^-5 were poorly captured, only a minor fraction of alloreactive clones could be mapped back to unstimulated subsets. Compared with memory T cells, unstimulated naive T cells appeared more diverse, and naive cells seemed to make a substantial contribution to the alloresponse.

Sorted unstimulated T cells and proliferating T cells recovered from mixed lymphocyte reactions were subjected to TCRbeta CDR3 sequencing. Fresh whole blood from 9 to 10 HLA-typed healthy donors served as the source for isolating PBMCs. To map where alloreactive clones came from, CD4+ regulatory T cells in the unstimulated state were FACS-sorted. Reading from cysteine to phenylalanine, the CDR3 counts 17 amino acids. Kept here is only the CDR3 DNA, which spans 51 bases and is read in frame from base 1. Reading the germline V gene gives CDR1 SGHRS and CDR2 YFSETQ. Germline trimming amounts to 1 base on V and 0 bases on J, with 7 as the count of junction bases outside the gene matches.

The chain is assembled from TRBV5-1 and TRBJ1-1; 9 central bases correspond to TRBD1. The clonotype comes from a human donor in good health. The specimen was Tregs sorted from blood. For the CDR3, the sequence is CASSLRANRGLNTEAFF. At the DNA level, the sequence is TGCGCCAGCAGCTTGCGGGCGAACAGGGGGCTGAACACTGAAGCTTTCTTT.